This T cell receptor beta chain was sequenced during a study of shared clonotypes between healthy human individuals. There were no recent acute infections or vaccinations among the donors, who were healthy HIV-negative adults. Sorted-subset replicate PCR reactions contained approximately 190 ng DNA, corresponding to approximately 30,000 T cell genomes. Method: immunoSEQ multiplex PCR; TCRdb's copy keeps in-frame clones and lacks some. This sample has 2,500,000 or so clones, with under 95% found just once. Trimming removed 2 bases at V and 6 bases at J, with 15 bases between. CDR1 is MNHEY, CDR2 SVGAGI, per germline. This CDR3 region has 15 residues. Study findings and constraints: Larger estimated richness was generally recorded for naive subsets relative to memory subsets.

About this clone itself: Its cognate antigen is unknown.

The clonotype was recovered from a man younger than 35 in good health. Some clones in this sample may be carry-over from other donors' samples. The chain joins TRBV6-5 to TRBJ2-3, with D hard to call. The sequenced sample was naive CD4+ T cells from PBMCs. Subset meaning: CD45RA+ positively selected. The chain's CDR3 is CASSYDRAGSDTQYF. The CDR3 coding sequence is TGTGCCAGCAGTTACGATCGGGCCGGATCCGATACGCAGTATTTT.